These T cell receptor beta chains were read from a single sample in a study of cytomegalovirus exposure and HLA in healthy donors. Only in-frame clones appear in the TCRdb table, and some are missing; sequencing was by immunoSEQ multiplex PCR. The sample lists about 83,000 clones, approximately 75% occurring once. The sequencing sample was made of PBMCs. The receptors shown here come from a man aged 55 to 69 in good health and CMV-seronegative. Each CDR3 is given with its conserved first and last residue. Each record gives: clone size, D gene, J gene, V gene, CDR3 protein, CDR3 DNA. A D gene is named only where the DNA matches it firmly. Size is stated for part of the rows, as once, few or many counts, or as a class when the clone is expanded.

NA TRBD2 TRBJ2-1 TRBV7-3 CASSTSGGPSEQFF TGTGCCAGCAGCACTAGCGGGGGACCCAGTGAGCAGTTCTTC
once NA TRBJ2-1 TRBV5-1 CASSPSGGARYNEQFF TGCGCCAGCAGCCCTTCCGGCGGGGCCCGTTACAATGAGCAGTTCTTC
NA TRBD2 TRBJ2-7 TRBV2 CASSGRGGAFEQYF TGTGCCAGCAGTGGCCGCGGGGGGGCCTTCGAGCAGTACTTC
NA NA TRBJ2-5 TRBV30 CAWGGGGEQETQYF TGTGCCTGGGGGGGAGGCGGGGAGCAAGAGACCCAGTACTTC
NA TRBD1 TRBJ1-2 TRBV5-1 CASSFPGQGNGYTF TGCGCCAGCAGCTTCCCGGGACAGGGCAATGGCTACACCTTC
NA TRBD1 TRBJ1-2 TRBV27 CASSSGRGPLDYGYTF TGTGCCAGCAGTTCGGGCAGGGGGCCCCTAGACTATGGCTACACCTTC
NA NA TRBJ2-7 TRBV30 CAWSVTGYAEQYF TGTGCCTGGAGTGTAACAGGGTATGCCGAGCAGTACTTC
NA TRBD2 TRBJ2-1 TRBV9 CASSVAETSLFEQFF TGTGCCAGCAGCGTAGCGGAGACTAGCTTGTTTGAGCAGTTCTTC
NA NA TRBJ2-2 TRBV30 CAWSVWQANTGELFF TGTGCCTGGAGTGTATGGCAGGCCAACACCGGGGAGCTGTTTTTT
NA NA TRBJ1-1 TRBV5-4 CASSPWGGAMNTEAFF TGTGCCAGCAGCCCGTGGGGGGGGGCGATGAACACTGAAGCTTTCTTT
NA NA TRBJ1-4 TRBV12-2 CAPRGQGRNEKLFF TGTGCGCCGCGGGGGCAGGGCCGTAATGAAAAACTGTTTTTT
NA TRBD1 TRBJ2-2 TRBV19 CASSQGAGELFF TGTGCCAGTAGCCAGGGGGCCGGGGAGCTGTTTTTT
NA NA TRBJ1-6 TRBV13 CASRQTVSYNSPLHF TGTGCCAGCAGGCAAACAGTCTCCTATAATTCACCCCTCCACTTT
once TRBD1 TRBJ2-5 TRBV11-1 CASSLGGGQGQETQYF TGTGCCAGCAGCTTAGGGGGTGGACAGGGCCAAGAGACCCAGTACTTC
once TRBD2 TRBJ2-4 TRBV7-9 CASSLLSGGAHIQYF TGTGCCAGCAGCTTACTTAGCGGGGGGGCCCACATTCAGTACTTC
NA TRBD2 TRBJ2-1 TRBV19 CASSIIAGGSYNEQFF TGTGCCAGTAGTATTATCGCGGGGGGTTCTTACAATGAGCAGTTCTTC
NA NA TRBJ2-7 TRBV5-6 CASSWTGQIFF TGTGCCAGCAGCTGGACGGGACAAATCTTCTTC
NA NA TRBJ2-2 TRBV7-2 CATGANTGELFF TGTGCCACCGGGGCGAACACCGGGGAGCTGTTTTTT
NA NA TRBJ2-2 TRBV9 CASNQGPGGELFF TGTGCCAGCAATCAGGGGCCGGGCGGGGAGCTGTTTTTT
NA TRBD2 TRBJ2-7 TRBV7-8 CASSLGLAGGHTEQYF TGTGCCAGCAGCTTGGGACTAGCGGGGGGCCATACTGAGCAGTACTTC
NA NA TRBJ1-6 TRBV13 CASSLGQVNSPLHF TGTGCCAGCAGTCTCGGACAAGTTAATTCACCCCTCCACTTT
NA NA TRBJ1-3 TRBV11-2 CASSLRWGENTIYF TGTGCCAGCAGCCTCCGCTGGGGAGAAAACACCATATATTTT
NA NA TRBJ1-1 TRBV6-1 CASRGLILTEAFF TGTGCCAGCAGAGGACTGATTCTGACTGAAGCTTTCTTT
NA TRBD1 TRBJ1-2 TRBV7-9 CASTVDRAYGYTF TGTGCCAGCACCGTAGACAGGGCTTATGGCTACACCTTC
NA TRBD2 TRBJ2-5 TRBV6-1 CASSVGGGETQYF TGTGCCAGCAGTGTGGGGGGGGGAGAGACCCAGTACTTC
NA TRBD2 TRBJ2-7 TRBV7-9 CASSPWRSGGHYEQYF TGTGCCAGCAGCCCCTGGCGGTCGGGGGGGCACTACGAGCAGTACTTC
NA NA TRBJ1-1 TRBV7-8 CASSLEGNTEAFF TGTGCCAGCAGCTTGGAGGGGAACACTGAAGCTTTCTTT
NA TRBD2 TRBJ2-5 TRBV5-1 CASSLEVAGGPETQYF TGCGCCAGCAGCTTGGAAGTAGCGGGGGGGCCAGAGACCCAGTACTTC
NA TRBD1 TRBJ1-1 TRBV4-2 CASSQVLISDRVSEAFF TGTGCCAGCAGCCAAGTTCTAATTTCGGACAGGGTTAGTGAAGCTTTCTTT
few NA TRBJ1-1 TRBV6-1 CASSEVAGSNTEAFF TGTGCCAGCAGTGAAGTTGCAGGCTCCAACACTGAAGCTTTCTTT
NA TRBD1 TRBJ1-5 TRBV19 CASSFLGTASNNQPQHF TGTGCCAGTAGTTTTCTCGGGACAGCAAGTAACAATCAGCCCCAGCATTTT
NA NA TRBJ2-7 TRBV5-1 CASSLQSGFGEQYF TGCGCCAGCAGCTTGCAGTCGGGTTTTGGCGAGCAGTACTTC
once NA TRBJ2-1 TRBV5-1 CASSPDSNSYNEQFF TGCGCCAGCAGCCCGGACAGCAACTCCTACAATGAGCAGTTCTTC
few NA TRBJ1-1 TRBV5-1 CASSLVGGPITEAFF TGCGCCAGCAGCTTGGTGGGGGGGCCGATCACTGAAGCTTTCTTT
NA TRBD1 TRBJ1-2 TRBV6-5 CASSLDRVAGYTF TGTGCCAGCAGCCTTGACAGGGTGGCTGGCTACACCTTC
NA NA TRBJ2-3 TRBV6-1 CASSAPGKDTQYF TGTGCCAGCAGTGCACCGGGGAAAGATACGCAGTATTTT
NA NA TRBJ1-1 TRBV19 CASSIGQMNTEAFF TGTGCCAGTAGTATAGGACAAATGAACACTGAAGCTTTCTTT
NA TRBD2 TRBJ2-3 TRBV9 CASSVASGGSTDTQYF TGTGCCAGCAGCGTAGCAAGCGGGGGCAGCACAGATACGCAGTATTTT